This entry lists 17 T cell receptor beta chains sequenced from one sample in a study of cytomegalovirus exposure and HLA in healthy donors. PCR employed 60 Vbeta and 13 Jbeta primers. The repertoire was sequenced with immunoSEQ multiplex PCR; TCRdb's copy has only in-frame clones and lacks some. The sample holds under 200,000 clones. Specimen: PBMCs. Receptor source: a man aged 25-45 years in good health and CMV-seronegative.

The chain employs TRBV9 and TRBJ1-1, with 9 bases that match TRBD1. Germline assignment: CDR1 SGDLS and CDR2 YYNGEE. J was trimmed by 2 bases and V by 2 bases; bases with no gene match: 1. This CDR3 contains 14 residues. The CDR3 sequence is CASSVDRGNTEAFF. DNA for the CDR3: TGTGCCAGCAGCGTGGACAGGGGAAACACTGAAGCTTTCTTT. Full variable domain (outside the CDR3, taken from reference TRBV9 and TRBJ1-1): DSGVTQTPKHLITATGQRVTLRCSPRSGDLSVYWYQQSLDQGLQFLIQYYNGEERAKGNILERFSAQQFPDLHSELNLSSLELGDSALYFCASSVDRGNTEAFFGQGTRLTVV.

This chain's CDR3 is CASSEKDRGSYEQYF. The CDR3 DNA follows: TGTGCCAGCAGTGAAAAGGACAGGGGTTCCTACGAGCAGTACTTC. The chain couples TRBV2 to TRBJ2-7, with TRBD1 matching over 9 bases. The junction had 3 bases not matched to a gene; V was cut back by 2 bases and J by 1 base. There are 15 residues in the CDR3. CDR1 is SNHLY and CDR2 is FYNNEI in the germline V gene.

The CDR3 reads CAITDLGGQKSTGELFF. The CDR3 nucleotides are TGTGCCATTACGGATTTGGGTGGACAGAAAAGCACCGGGGAGCTGTTTTTT. The V call is TRBV10-3, the J call TRBJ2-2; weak D call: TRBD1 (6 bases). The CDR3 covers 17 residues. The germline gives CDR1 ENHRY, CDR2 SYGVKD. V lost 9 bases, J lost 4 bases, and 24 bases lay in between.

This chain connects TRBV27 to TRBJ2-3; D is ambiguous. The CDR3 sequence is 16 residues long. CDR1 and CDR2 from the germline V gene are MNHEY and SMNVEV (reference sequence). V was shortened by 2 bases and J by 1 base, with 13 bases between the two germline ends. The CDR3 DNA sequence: TGTGCCAGCAGTTTAGTTTGGCAGGTCGGCACAGATACGCAGTATTTT. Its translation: CASSLVWQVGTDTQYF.

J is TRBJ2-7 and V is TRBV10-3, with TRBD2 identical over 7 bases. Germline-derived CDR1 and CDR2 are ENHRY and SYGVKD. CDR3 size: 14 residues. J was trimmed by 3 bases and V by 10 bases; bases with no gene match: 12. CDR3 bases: TGTGCCACGGTACCAAAGCGGGAAAGCTACGAGCAGTACTTC. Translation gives CATVPKRESYEQYF.

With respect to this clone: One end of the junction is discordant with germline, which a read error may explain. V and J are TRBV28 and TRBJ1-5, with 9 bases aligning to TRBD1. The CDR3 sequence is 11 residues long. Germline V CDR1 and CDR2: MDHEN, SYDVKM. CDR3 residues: CASGPGTGIIF. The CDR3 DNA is TGTGCCAGCGGGCCCGGGACAGGGATAATTTTT.

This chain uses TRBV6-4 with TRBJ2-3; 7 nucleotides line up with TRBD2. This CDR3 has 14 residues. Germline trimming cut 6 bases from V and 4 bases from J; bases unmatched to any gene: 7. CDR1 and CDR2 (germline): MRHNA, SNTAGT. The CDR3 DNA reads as TGTGCCAGCAGGGACGTGGCGGGAGCAGATACGCAGTATTTT. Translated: CASRDVAGADTQYF.

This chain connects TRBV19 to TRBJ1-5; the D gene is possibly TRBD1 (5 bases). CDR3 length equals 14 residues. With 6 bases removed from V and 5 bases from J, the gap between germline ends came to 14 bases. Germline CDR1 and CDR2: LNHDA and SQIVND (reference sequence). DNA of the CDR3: TGTGCCAGTAGGGTCGGGGGACCGGATCAGCCCCAGCATTTT. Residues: CASRVGGPDQPQHF.

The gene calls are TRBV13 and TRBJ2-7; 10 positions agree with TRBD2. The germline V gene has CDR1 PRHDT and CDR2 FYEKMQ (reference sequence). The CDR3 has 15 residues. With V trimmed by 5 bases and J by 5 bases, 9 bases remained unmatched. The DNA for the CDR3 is TGTGCCAGCAGCCGATCAGGGACTAGCGATCACGAGCAGTACTTC. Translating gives CASSRSGTSDHEQYF.

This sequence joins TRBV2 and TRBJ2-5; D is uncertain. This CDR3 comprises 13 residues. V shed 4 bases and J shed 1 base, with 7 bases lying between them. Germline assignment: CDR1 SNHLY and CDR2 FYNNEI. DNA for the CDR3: TGTGCCAGCAGTGGCCAGTCCCAAGAGACCCAGTACTTC. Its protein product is CASSGQSQETQYF.

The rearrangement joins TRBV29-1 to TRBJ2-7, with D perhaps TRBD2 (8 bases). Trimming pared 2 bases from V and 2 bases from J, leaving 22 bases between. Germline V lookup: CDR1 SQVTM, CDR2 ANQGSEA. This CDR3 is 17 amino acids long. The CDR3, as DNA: TGCAGCGTTGAAAGGACAGGCATAGCGGGATCCCCCTACGAGCAGTACTTC. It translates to CSVERTGIAGSPYEQYF.

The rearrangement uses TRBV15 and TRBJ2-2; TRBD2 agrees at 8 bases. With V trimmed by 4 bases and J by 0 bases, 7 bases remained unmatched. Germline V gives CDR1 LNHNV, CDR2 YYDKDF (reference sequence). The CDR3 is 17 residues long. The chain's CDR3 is CATSKTSARPNTGELFF. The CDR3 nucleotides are TGTGCCACCAGCAAGACTAGCGCCCGACCGAACACCGGGGAGCTGTTTTTT.

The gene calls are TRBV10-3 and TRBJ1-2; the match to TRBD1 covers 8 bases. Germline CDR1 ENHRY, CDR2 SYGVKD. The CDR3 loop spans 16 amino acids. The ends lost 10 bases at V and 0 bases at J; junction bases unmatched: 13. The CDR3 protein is CARSEGQGLSNYGYTF. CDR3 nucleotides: TGTGCCAGGAGCGAAGGACAGGGTTTGTCTAACTATGGCTACACCTTC.

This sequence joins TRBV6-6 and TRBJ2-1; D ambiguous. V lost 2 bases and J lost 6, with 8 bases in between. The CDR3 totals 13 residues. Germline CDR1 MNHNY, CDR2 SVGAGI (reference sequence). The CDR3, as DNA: TGTGCCAGCAGTTACCTCTATGGCAATGAGCAGTTCTTC. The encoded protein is CASSYLYGNEQFF.

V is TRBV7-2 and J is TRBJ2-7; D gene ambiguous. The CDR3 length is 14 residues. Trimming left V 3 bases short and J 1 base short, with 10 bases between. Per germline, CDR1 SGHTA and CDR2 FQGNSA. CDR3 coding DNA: TGTGCCAGCAGCTTTGCAGGAATTTCCTACGAGCAGTACTTC. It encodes CASSFAGISYEQYF.

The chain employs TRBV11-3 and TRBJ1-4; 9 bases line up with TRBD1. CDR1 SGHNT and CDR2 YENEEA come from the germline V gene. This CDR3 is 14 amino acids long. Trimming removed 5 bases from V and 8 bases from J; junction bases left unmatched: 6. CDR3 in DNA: TGTGCCAGCAGCCTCGGGACAGGGCAAGAAAAACTGTTTTTT. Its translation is CASSLGTGQEKLFF.

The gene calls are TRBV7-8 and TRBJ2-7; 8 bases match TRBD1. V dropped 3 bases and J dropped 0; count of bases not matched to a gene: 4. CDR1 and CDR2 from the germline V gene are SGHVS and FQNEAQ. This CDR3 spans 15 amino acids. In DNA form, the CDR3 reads TGTGCCAGCAGCTTGACAGGGGCGACCTCCTACGAGCAGTACTTC. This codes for CASSLTGATSYEQYF.